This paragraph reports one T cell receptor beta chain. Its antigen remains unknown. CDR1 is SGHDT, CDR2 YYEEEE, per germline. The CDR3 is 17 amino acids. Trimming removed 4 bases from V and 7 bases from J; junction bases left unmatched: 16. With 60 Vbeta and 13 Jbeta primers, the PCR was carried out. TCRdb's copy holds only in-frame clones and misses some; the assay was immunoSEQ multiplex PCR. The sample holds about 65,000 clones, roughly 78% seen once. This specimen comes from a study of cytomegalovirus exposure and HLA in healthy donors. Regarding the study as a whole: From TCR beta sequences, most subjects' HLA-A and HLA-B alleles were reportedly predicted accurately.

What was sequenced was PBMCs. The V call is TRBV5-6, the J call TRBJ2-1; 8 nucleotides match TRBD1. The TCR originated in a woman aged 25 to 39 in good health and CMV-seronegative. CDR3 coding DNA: TGTGCCAGCAGCCCGCCAATAGCCGGGACAGGTCGAAATGAGCAGTTCTTC. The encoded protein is CASSPPIAGTGRNEQFF.